The T cell receptor beta chain under discussion was sequenced for a study of cytomegalovirus exposure and HLA in healthy donors. This clone was seen only a few times. Other DNA sequences in this specimen translate into the identical CDR3. Amplification used 60 Vbeta primers and 13 Jbeta primers. Measured with immunoSEQ multiplex PCR; TCRdb has only the in-frame clones, and not every one. The sample contains roughly 150,000 clones, around 65% of which appear only once. This CDR3 has 14 amino acids. V was clipped by 1 base and J by 1 base, with 7 bases between them. Germline CDR1 SGHAT, CDR2 FQNNGV. The TCR sequence derives from a young woman in good health and CMV-seropositive. This chain connects TRBV11-2 to TRBJ1-1, with D unresolved. The specimen sequenced was PBMCs. The CDR3 nucleotides are TGTGCCAGCAGCTTAGTCGCCAGGAACACTGAAGCTTTCTTT. Its translation is CASSLVARNTEAFF.